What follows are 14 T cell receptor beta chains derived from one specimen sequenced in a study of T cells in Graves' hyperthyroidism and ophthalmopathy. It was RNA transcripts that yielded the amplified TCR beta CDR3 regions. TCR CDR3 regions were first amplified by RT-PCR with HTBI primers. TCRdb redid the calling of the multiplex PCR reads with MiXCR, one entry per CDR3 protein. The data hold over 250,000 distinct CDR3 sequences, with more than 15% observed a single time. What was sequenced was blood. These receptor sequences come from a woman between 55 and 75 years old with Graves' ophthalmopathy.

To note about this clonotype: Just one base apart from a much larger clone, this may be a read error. In DNA form, the CDR3 reads TGTGCCAGCAGCTCGTCCCGGACTTGGAGCACCTATAATTCACCCCTCCACTTT. The encoded protein is CASSSSRTWSTYNSPLHF. The rearrangement links TRBV5-6 to TRBJ1-6; D not resolved. The ends were cut back, 3 bases at V and 2 bases at J, with 18 bases in the middle. The CDR3 runs 18 residues. The V gene's germline CDR1 is SGHDT and CDR2 YYEEEE.

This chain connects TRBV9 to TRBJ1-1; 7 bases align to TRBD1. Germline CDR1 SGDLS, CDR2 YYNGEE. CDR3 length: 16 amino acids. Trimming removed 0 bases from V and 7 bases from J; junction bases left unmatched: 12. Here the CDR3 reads CASSVGPSRQGNEAFF. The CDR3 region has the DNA TGTGCCAGCAGCGTAGGCCCCTCAAGACAGGGAAATGAAGCTTTCTTT.

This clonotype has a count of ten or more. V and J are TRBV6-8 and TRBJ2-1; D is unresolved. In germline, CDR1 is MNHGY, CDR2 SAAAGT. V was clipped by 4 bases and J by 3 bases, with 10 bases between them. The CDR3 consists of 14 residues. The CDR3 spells CASSSLDYYNEQFF. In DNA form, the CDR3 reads TGTGCCAGCAGTTCCCTCGATTACTACAATGAGCAGTTCTTC.

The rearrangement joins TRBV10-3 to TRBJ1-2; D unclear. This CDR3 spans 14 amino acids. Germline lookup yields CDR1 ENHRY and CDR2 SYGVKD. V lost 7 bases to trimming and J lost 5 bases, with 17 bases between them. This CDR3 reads CAIKYPGQMYGYTF. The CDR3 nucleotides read TGTGCCATCAAGTATCCCGGCCAGATGTATGGCTACACCTTC.

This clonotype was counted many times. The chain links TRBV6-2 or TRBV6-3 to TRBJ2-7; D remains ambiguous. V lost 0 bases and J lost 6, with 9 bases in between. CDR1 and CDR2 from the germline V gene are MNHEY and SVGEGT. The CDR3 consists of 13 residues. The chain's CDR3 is CASSYSTGPEQYF. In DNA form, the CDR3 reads TGTGCCAGCAGTTACTCGACCGGTCCCGAGCAGTACTTC.

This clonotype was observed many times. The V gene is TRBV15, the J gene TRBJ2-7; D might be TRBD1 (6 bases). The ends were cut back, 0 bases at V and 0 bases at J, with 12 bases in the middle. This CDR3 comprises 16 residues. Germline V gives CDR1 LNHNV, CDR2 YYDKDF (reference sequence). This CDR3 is CATSRDTGTGSYEQYF. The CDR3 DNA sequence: TGTGCCACCAGCAGAGATACAGGGACGGGCTCCTACGAGCAGTACTTC.

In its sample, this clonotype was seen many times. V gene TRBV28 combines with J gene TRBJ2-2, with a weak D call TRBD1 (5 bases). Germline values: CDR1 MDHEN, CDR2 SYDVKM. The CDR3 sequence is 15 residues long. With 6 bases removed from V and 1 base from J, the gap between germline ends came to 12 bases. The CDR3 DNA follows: TGTGCCAGCAGCACCCCAGGGAAGAACACCGGGGAGCTGTTTTTT. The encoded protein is CASSTPGKNTGELFF.

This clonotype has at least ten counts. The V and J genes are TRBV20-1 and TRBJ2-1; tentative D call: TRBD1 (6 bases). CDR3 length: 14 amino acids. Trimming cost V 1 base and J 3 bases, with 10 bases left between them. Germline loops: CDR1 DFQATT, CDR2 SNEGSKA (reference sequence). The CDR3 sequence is CSARVQGSYNEQFF. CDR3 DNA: TGCAGTGCTAGAGTACAGGGAAGCTACAATGAGCAGTTCTTC.

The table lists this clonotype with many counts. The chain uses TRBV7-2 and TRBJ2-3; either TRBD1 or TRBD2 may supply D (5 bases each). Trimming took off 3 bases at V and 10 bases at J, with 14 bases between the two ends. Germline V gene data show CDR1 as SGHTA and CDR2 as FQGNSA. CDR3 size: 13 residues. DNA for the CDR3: TGTGCCAGCAGCTTGGACCGGGAAGGGGCGCAGTATTTT. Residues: CASSLDREGAQYF. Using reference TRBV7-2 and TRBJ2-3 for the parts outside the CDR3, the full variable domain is GAGVSQSPSNKVTEKGKDVELRCDPISGHTALYWYRQSLGQGLEFLIYFQGNSAPDKSGLPSDRFSAERTGGSVSTLTIQRTQQEDSAVYLCASSLDREGAQYFGPGTRLTVL.

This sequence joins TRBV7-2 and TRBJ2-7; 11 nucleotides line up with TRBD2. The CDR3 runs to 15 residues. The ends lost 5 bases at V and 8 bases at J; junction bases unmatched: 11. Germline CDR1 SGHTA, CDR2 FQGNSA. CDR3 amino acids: CASSPPSSGRGKQYF. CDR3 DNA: TGTGCCAGCAGCCCCCCAAGTAGCGGGAGGGGGAAGCAGTACTTC.

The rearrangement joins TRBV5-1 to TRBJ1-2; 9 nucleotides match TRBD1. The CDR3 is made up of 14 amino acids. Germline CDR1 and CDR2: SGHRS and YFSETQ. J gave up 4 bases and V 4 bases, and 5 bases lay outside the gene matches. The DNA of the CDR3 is TGCGCCAGCAGCATCGGGACAGGGACCTATGGCTACACCTTC. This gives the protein CASSIGTGTYGYTF.

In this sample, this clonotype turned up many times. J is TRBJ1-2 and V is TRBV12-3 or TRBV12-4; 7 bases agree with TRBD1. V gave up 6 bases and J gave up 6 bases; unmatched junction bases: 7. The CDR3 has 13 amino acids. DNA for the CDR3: TGTGCCAGCAGGGTACAGGGGCGGGATGGCTACACCTTC. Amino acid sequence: CASRVQGRDGYTF.

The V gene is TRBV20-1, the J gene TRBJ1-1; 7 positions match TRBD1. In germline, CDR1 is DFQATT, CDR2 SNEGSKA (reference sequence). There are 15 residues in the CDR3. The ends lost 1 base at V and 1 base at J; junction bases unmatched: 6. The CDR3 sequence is CSARGQGQTNTEAFF. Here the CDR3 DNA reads TGCAGTGCTAGAGGACAGGGCCAAACGAACACTGAAGCTTTCTTT.

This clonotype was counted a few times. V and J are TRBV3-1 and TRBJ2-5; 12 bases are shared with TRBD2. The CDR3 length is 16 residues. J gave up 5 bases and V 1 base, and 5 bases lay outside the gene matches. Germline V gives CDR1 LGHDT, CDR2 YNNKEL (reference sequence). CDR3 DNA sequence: TGTGCCAGCAGCCAAGTTCTAGCGGGGGGGCGGGAGACCCAGTACTTC. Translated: CASSQVLAGGRETQYF.